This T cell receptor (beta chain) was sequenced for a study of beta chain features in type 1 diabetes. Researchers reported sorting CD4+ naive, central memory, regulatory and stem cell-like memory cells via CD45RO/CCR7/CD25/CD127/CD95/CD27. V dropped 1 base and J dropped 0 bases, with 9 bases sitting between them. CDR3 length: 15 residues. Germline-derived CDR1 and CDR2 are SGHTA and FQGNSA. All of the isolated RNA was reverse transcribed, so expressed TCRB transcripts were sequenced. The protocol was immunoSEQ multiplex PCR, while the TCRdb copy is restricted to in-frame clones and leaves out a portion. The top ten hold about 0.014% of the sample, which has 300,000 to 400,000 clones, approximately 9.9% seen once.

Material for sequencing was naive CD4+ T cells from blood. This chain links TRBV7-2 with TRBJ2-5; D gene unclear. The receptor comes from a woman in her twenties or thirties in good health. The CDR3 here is CASSLGWRNQETQYF. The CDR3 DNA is TGTGCCAGCAGCTTAGGTTGGAGAAACCAAGAGACCCAGTACTTC.